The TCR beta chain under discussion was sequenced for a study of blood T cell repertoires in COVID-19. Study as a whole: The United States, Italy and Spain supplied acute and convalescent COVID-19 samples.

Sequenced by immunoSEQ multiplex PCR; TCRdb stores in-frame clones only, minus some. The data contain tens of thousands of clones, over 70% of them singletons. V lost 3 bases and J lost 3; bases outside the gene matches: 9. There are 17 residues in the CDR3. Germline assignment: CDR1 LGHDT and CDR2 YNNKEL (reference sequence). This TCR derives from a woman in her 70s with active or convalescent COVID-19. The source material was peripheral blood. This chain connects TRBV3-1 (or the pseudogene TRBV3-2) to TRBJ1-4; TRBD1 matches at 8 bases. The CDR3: CASSHWGQAGSNEKLFF. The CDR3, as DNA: TGTGCCAGCAGCCATTGGGGACAGGCGGGCTCTAATGAAAAACTGTTTTTT.